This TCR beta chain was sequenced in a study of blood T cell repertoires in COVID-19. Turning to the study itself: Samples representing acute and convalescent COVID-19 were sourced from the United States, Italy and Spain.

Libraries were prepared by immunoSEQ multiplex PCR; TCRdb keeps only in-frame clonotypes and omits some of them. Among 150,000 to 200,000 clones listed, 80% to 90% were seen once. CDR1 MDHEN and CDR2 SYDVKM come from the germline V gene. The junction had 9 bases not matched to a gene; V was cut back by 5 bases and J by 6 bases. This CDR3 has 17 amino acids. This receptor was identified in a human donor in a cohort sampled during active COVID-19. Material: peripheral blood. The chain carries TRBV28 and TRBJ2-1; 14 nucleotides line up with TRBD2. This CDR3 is CASSPHSGLAGVNEQFF. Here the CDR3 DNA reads TGTGCCAGCAGTCCCCACTCGGGACTAGCGGGGGTCAATGAGCAGTTCTTC. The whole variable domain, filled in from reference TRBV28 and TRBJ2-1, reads DVKVTQSSRYLVKRTGEKVFLECVQDMDHENMFWYRQDPGLGLRLIYFSYDVKMKEKGDIPEGYSVSREKKERFSLILESASTNQTSMYLCASSPHSGLAGVNEQFFGPGTRLTVL.